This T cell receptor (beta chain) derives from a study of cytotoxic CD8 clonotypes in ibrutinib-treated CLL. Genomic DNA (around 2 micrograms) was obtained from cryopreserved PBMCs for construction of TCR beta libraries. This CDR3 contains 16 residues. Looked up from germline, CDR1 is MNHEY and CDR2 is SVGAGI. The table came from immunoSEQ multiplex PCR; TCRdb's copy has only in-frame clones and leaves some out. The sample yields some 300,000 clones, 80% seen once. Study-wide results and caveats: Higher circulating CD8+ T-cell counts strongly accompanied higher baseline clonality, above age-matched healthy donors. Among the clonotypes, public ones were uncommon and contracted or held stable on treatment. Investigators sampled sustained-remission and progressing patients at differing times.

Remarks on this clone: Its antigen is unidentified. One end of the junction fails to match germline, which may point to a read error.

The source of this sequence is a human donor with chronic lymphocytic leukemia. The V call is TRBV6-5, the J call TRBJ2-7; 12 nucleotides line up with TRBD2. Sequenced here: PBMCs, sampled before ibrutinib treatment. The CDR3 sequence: CASSYSRLAGAYVQYF. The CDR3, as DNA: TGTGCCAGCAGTTACTCGAGACTAGCGGGAGCGTACGTGCAGTACTTC.